One and the same sample provided the 22 T cell receptor beta chains below, sequenced in a study of blood T cells in healthy people across ages. Primers used in a second PCR of about 6 to 12 cycles were a sample-barcoded 5' primer and a J-beta primer mix. TCRdb re-derived calls from the 5' RACE reads in MiXCR, one entry per CDR3 protein. This table has around 970,000 distinct CDR3 sequences, roughly 51% appearing once. Specimen: blood. The receptors originated from a woman in her sixties in good health.

This clonotype was found a few times. This chain connects TRBV7-2 to TRBJ2-1, with a weak D call TRBD1 (6 bases). CDR1 and CDR2 (germline): SGHTA, FQGNSA. The CDR3 sequence is 13 residues long. The germline V and J ends were trimmed by 5 bases and 4 bases, with 9 bases remaining between them. The CDR3 is CASSNDRYNEQFF. CDR3 coding DNA: TGTGCCAGCAGCAACGACAGGTACAATGAGCAGTTCTTC.

This clonotype was seen a few times. The chain recombines TRBV29-1 with TRBJ1-2, with 7 bases fitting TRBD1. This CDR3 has 13 residues. Germline values: CDR1 SQVTM, CDR2 ANQGSEA. Unmatched junction bases numbered 3, after V lost 3 bases and J lost 2 bases. CDR3: CSVEGQRNYGYTF. The DNA of the CDR3 is TGCAGCGTTGAGGGACAGCGAAACTATGGCTACACCTTC.

The chain has TRBV4-3 and TRBJ2-4; 14 bases are a match to TRBD2. The tail of the sequence fits TRBJ2-7 better, so the J call may be wrong. Germline assignment: CDR1 LGHNA and CDR2 YSLEER. The CDR3 sequence is 21 residues long. The CDR3 spells CASSQLPGTSGSLPLSYEQYF. CDR3 bases: TGCGCCAGCAGCCAGCTTCCCGGGACTAGCGGGAGTCTCCCCCTATCCTACGAGCAGTACTTC.

The chain uses TRBV6-6 and TRBJ2-7; tentative D call: TRBD1 (5 bases). The CDR3 runs 13 residues. Germline CDR1 reads MNHNY; CDR2 reads SVGAGI (reference sequence). Deletions cut 5 bases from V and 0 bases from J, with 8 bases between. The CDR3 DNA is TGTGCCAGCAGTAACAGGCTCTCCTACGAGCAGTACTTC. Amino acid sequence: CASSNRLSYEQYF.

This chain uses TRBV28 with TRBJ2-3; 8 bases line up with TRBD1. The germline V gene encodes CDR1 MDHEN and CDR2 SYDVKM. Trimming took 3 bases from V and 5 from J; bases not matched to a gene: 13. CDR3 length: 17 residues. The CDR3 DNA reads TGTGCCAGCAGTTTTATGAGGGGTCAGGGGGCAAAAGATACGCAGTATTTT. Translated, it gives CASSFMRGQGAKDTQYF.

This clonotype was found a few times. This chain joins TRBV29-1 and TRBJ2-7; TRBD2 might be the D (6 bases). Trimming cost V 4 bases and J 4 bases, with 17 bases left between them. Germline V lookup: CDR1 SQVTM, CDR2 ANQGSEA. The CDR3 runs 14 residues. CDR3 sequence (DNA): TGCAGCGTTGTTATCCTAGGAGGAGGGTACGAGCAGTACTTC. It is translated as CSVVILGGGYEQYF.

In DNA form, the CDR3 reads TGCAGCGTTGGCGTCGGGACAGCGGGTGAAAAACTGTTTTTT. It translates to CSVGVGTAGEKLFF. The chain couples TRBV29-1 to TRBJ1-4, with 7 bases identical to TRBD1. The CDR3 totals 14 residues. Germline lookup yields CDR1 SQVTM and CDR2 ANQGSEA. The junction had 9 bases not matched to a gene; V was cut back by 4 bases and J by 7 bases. The full variable domain, in which reference TRBV29-1 and TRBJ1-4 provide the parts outside the CDR3, is SAVISQKPSRDICQRGTSLTIQCQVDSQVTMMFWYRQQPGQSLTLIATANQGSEATYESGFVIDKFPISRPNLTFSTLTVSNMSPEDSSIYLCSVGVGTAGEKLFFGSGTQLSVL.

V usage is TRBV11-2 and J usage is TRBJ2-5; TRBD2 agrees at 8 bases. The germline CDR1 and CDR2 sequences are SGHAT and FQNNGV. Trimming took 2 bases from V and 2 from J; bases not matched to a gene: 7. This CDR3 has 16 amino acids. This CDR3 reads CASSLMHGGVQETQYF. Here the CDR3 DNA reads TGTGCCAGCAGCTTAATGCACGGGGGGGTTCAAGAGACCCAGTACTTC.

On this clonotype itself: A read error may account for a junction end that differs from germline. The rearrangement links TRBV15 to TRBJ2-3; 11 bases fit TRBD2. Germline CDR1 reads LNHNV; CDR2 reads YYDKDF (reference sequence). The CDR3 is 20 amino acids. The CDR3 DNA reads TGCGCCACCAGCAAAGGCTCGCTAGCGGGAGGTTTATCAGTTCGAGATACGCAGTATTTT. Translation: CATSKGSLAGGLSVRDTQYF.

V is TRBV19 and J is TRBJ2-7; the match to TRBD1 covers 9 bases. The CDR3 has 13 amino acids. The V gene's germline CDR1 is LNHDA and CDR2 SQIVND (reference sequence). Here the CDR3 reads CAEGDRVSYEQYF. CDR3 sequence (DNA): TGTGCAGAAGGGGACAGGGTCTCCTACGAGCAGTACTTC.

The chain couples TRBV3-1 to TRBJ2-1; 12 bases fit TRBD1. Germline loops: CDR1 LGHDT, CDR2 YNNKEL (reference sequence). The CDR3 loop spans 17 amino acids. V dropped 4 bases and J dropped 4; count of bases not matched to a gene: 8. CDR3 DNA: TGTGCCAGCAGCCGACGATTGGGACAGGGGGCATACAATGAGCAGTTCTTC. Its protein is CASSRRLGQGAYNEQFF.

This clonotype was seen a handful of times. V gene TRBV20-1 combines with J gene TRBJ2-4, with D tentatively TRBD1 or TRBD2 (5 bases each). Germline lookup yields CDR1 DFQATT and CDR2 SNEGSKA (reference sequence). CDR3 length equals 13 residues. The germline V and J ends were trimmed by 3 bases and 9 bases, with 15 bases remaining between them. The CDR3 reads CSARGPSHAIQYF. CDR3 sequence (DNA): TGCAGTGCTAGGGGACCTAGTCACGCCATTCAGTACTTC.

V is TRBV5-1 and J is TRBJ2-6; a possible D gene is TRBD1 (5 bases). Germline CDR1 and CDR2: SGHRS and YFSETQ. Deletions cut 1 base from V and 3 bases from J, with 11 bases between. CDR3 length: 16 residues. CDR3 in amino acids: CASSLLSGNGANVLTF. CDR3 bases: TGCGCCAGCAGCTTGCTCTCAGGGAATGGGGCCAACGTCCTGACTTTC.

V is TRBV28 and J is TRBJ2-7, with D possibly being TRBD1 or TRBD2 (5 bases each). TRBJ2-5 explains the end of the DNA better; the J call may be wrong. The V gene's germline CDR1 is MDHEN and CDR2 SYDVKM. This CDR3 is built from 20 residues. This CDR3 reads CASSSLLPSLTGTLQETQYF. In DNA form, the CDR3 reads TGTGCCAGCAGTTCGCTTCTCCCATCCTTAACCGGGACCCTCCAAGAGACCCAGTACTTC.

The V call is TRBV2, the J call TRBJ1-5; D remains ambiguous. Germline V gene sequence: CDR1 SNHLY, CDR2 FYNNEI. The CDR3 consists of 16 residues. The V end was cut by 7 bases, the J end by 6 bases, with 22 bases between. CDR3 DNA sequence: TGTGCCAGCACCCAATCCGCAGCTCTCCGAGGTCAGCCCCAGCATTTT. As protein: CASTQSAALRGQPQHF.

V usage is TRBV29-1 and J usage is TRBJ2-1, with 7 bases identical to TRBD1. Trimming took 2 bases from V and 8 from J; bases not matched to a gene: 21. CDR3 length equals 18 residues. In germline, CDR1 is SQVTM, CDR2 ANQGSEA. The CDR3 coding sequence is TGCAGCGTTGAAAGACCGCTGACAGGGAAAAGTAGTGGCGATGAGCAGTTCTTC. It codes for CSVERPLTGKSSGDEQFF.

The rearrangement joins TRBV27 to TRBJ2-7, with 9 bases lining up with TRBD2. The CDR3 loop spans 15 amino acids. Germline V CDR1 and CDR2: MNHEY, SMNVEV (reference sequence). The V gene end was trimmed by 6 bases and the J gene end by 3 bases; junction bases not matched to a gene: 9. In DNA, the CDR3 is TGTGCCAGCAGCCTTACCGGGACTAGCAACTACGAGCAGTACTTC. Encoded protein: CASSLTGTSNYEQYF.

The chain combines TRBV20-1 with TRBJ1-2, with D hard to call. Trimming cost V 5 bases and J 5 bases, with 21 bases left between them. CDR1 and CDR2 from the germline V gene are DFQATT and SNEGSKA (reference sequence). This CDR3 comprises 15 residues. The CDR3 nucleotides are TGCAGTGCTTCACCACCAGCGACCAGGAATTATGGCTACACCTTC. Translated: CSASPPATRNYGYTF.

The V and J genes are TRBV5-1 and TRBJ2-5, with 7 bases fitting TRBD1. The germline V gene has CDR1 SGHRS and CDR2 YFSETQ. This CDR3 is built from 17 residues. Unmatched junction bases numbered 16, after V lost 3 bases and J lost 5 bases. CDR3 in DNA: TGCGCCAGCAGCTACAGAGGGACAGAACTCCCGGGGGAGACCCAGTACTTC. Protein product: CASSYRGTELPGETQYF.

At least ten counts were recorded for this clonotype. The gene calls are TRBV7-9 and TRBJ2-7; TRBD1 agrees at 9 bases. Germline CDR1 is SEHNR and CDR2 is FQNEAQ (reference sequence). The junction had 13 bases not matched to a gene; V was cut back by 6 bases and J by 1 base. The CDR3 is 17 residues long. The CDR3 reads CASSLKRSGTGSYEQYF. The CDR3 DNA follows: TGTGCCAGCAGTCTAAAACGATCGGGGACAGGGTCCTACGAGCAGTACTTC.

V and J are TRBV27 and TRBJ1-1; D is perhaps TRBD1 (5 bases). V was pared by 0 bases and J by 1 base, with 12 bases between. The CDR3 sequence is 16 residues long. Germline V CDR1 and CDR2: MNHEY, SMNVEV (reference sequence). CDR3 bases: TGTGCCAGCAGTTTATCTGGGGGTAGGGGGAACACTGAAGCTTTCTTT. This encodes CASSLSGGRGNTEAFF.

The V and J genes are TRBV7-2 and TRBJ2-1; D may be TRBD1 (7 bases). The V gene's germline CDR1 is SGHTA and CDR2 FQGNSA. The CDR3 totals 14 residues. The V end was cut by 7 bases, the J end by 2 bases, with 12 bases between. CDR3 in DNA: TGTGCCAGCACCGGAGGGGGCACCTACAATGAGCAGTTCTTC. This gives the protein CASTGGGTYNEQFF.